The 16 T cell receptor beta chains below were found in one sample sequenced in a study of cytomegalovirus exposure and HLA in healthy donors. A multiplex PCR was run with 60 Vbeta primers and 13 Jbeta primers. TCRdb keeps only in-frame clones here, not all; method: immunoSEQ multiplex PCR. The sample carries about 170,000 clones, 65% to 75% recorded once. The specimen sequenced was PBMCs. These receptors came from a girl aged 10 to 17 in good health and CMV-seronegative.

This clone was seen a few times. This chain joins TRBV6-1 and TRBJ2-5; D perhaps matches TRBD1 (7 bases). V was shortened by 4 bases and J by 5 bases, with 17 bases between the two germline ends. In germline, CDR1 is MNHNS, CDR2 SASEGT. CDR3 length: 15 amino acids. The CDR3 sequence is CASSVLGSGGETQYF. DNA for the CDR3: TGTGCCAGCAGTGTCCTGGGGTCAGGGGGGGAGACCCAGTACTTC.

The rearrangement uses TRBV5-1 and TRBJ1-2; maybe TRBD1 (5 bases). CDR3 length: 17 residues. In germline, CDR1 is SGHRS, CDR2 YFSETQ. The ends were cut back, 1 base at V and 2 bases at J, with 18 bases in the middle. For the CDR3, the DNA is TGCGCCAGCAGCTTGCTCGGGGGGGAAGACGAGAACTATGGCTACACCTTC. This sequence encodes CASSLLGGEDENYGYTF.

The chain joins TRBV5-1 to TRBJ2-5, with 16 bases that match TRBD2. CDR3 length: 17 residues. J gave up 4 bases and V 4 bases, and 7 bases lay outside the gene matches. Germline loops: CDR1 SGHRS, CDR2 YFSETQ. In nucleotides, the CDR3 is TGCGCCAGCAGCGCCGGGACTAGCGGGGGGGCAGGAGAGACCCAGTACTTC. This codes for CASSAGTSGGAGETQYF.

V and J are TRBV4-2 and TRBJ2-5; 8 nucleotides agree with TRBD1. V was clipped by 1 base and J by 1 base; unmatched bases: 5. The CDR3 contains 16 residues. CDR1 LGHNA and CDR2 YNFKEQ come from the germline V gene. The CDR3 loop reads CASSQALGTGQETQYF. DNA for the CDR3: TGTGCCAGCAGCCAAGCCCTAGGGACAGGCCAAGAGACCCAGTACTTC.

The genes are TRBV18 and TRBJ1-3; tentative D call: TRBD1 (5 bases). The length of the CDR3 is 15 residues. CDR1 KGHSH and CDR2 LQKENI come from the germline V gene. V lost 4 bases and J 4 bases, leaving 14 bases between the germline ends. The CDR3 spells CASSLQGLPGNTIYF. In DNA form, the CDR3 reads TGTGCCAGCTCACTGCAGGGCCTTCCAGGAAACACCATATATTTT.

The rearrangement joins TRBV2 to TRBJ1-3, with 8 nucleotides matching TRBD1. The CDR3 runs to 14 residues. Trimming cost V 6 bases and J 4 bases; bases outside gene matches: 5. Germline CDR1 SNHLY, CDR2 FYNNEI. For the CDR3, the DNA is TGTGCCAGCAGCTTACAGGGGGGAGGAAACACCATATATTTT. Protein product: CASSLQGGGNTIYF.

V is TRBV14 and J is TRBJ2-1; 10 bases map to TRBD2. With 5 bases clipped from V and 6 bases from J, the junction kept 10 bases outside the gene matches. CDR3 length equals 16 residues. Germline V gene sequence: CDR1 SGHDN, CDR2 FVKESK. This CDR3 is CASSSWAAGGPNEQFF. The CDR3 DNA sequence: TGTGCCAGCAGCTCATGGGCAGCGGGGGGGCCCAATGAGCAGTTCTTC.

This clone was counted only a few times. V and J are TRBV6-1 and TRBJ2-7; 7 bases align to TRBD1. After removal of 10 bases from V and 1 base from J, the junction contained 1 base not matched to a gene. The germline V gene encodes CDR1 MNHNS and CDR2 SASEGT. CDR3 size: 11 residues. CDR3 protein: CAMGQSYEQYF. For the CDR3, the DNA is TGTGCCATGGGACAGTCCTACGAGCAGTACTTC.

This clone was seen more than once but under ten times. The V and J genes are TRBV2 and TRBJ1-2; D gene unclear. Trimming took off 5 bases at V and 1 base at J, with 11 bases between the two ends. This CDR3 region has 14 residues. Germline CDR1 reads SNHLY; CDR2 reads FYNNEI. CDR3 sequence (DNA): TGTGCCAGCAGTCTCCACAGTGTTAACTATGGCTACACCTTC. This sequence encodes CASSLHSVNYGYTF.

The table lists this clone with a few counts. The chain couples TRBV9 to TRBJ2-2; perhaps TRBD1 as D (5 bases). Trimming removed 3 bases at V and 4 bases at J, with 19 bases between. The CDR3 covers 17 residues. Germline values: CDR1 SGDLS, CDR2 YYNGEE. The CDR3 spells CASSDTNQGRGTGELFF. The CDR3 bases are TGTGCCAGCAGCGACACCAACCAGGGAAGGGGCACCGGGGAGCTGTTTTTT.

V and J are TRBV7-3 and TRBJ2-3, with TRBD2 as a possible D gene (5 bases). Germline lookup yields CDR1 SGHTA and CDR2 FQGTGA. V was trimmed by 5 bases and J by 2 bases, leaving 11 bases between them. The CDR3 totals 14 residues. The CDR3 protein is CASSVSRDTDTQYF. CDR3 DNA sequence: TGTGCCAGCAGCGTAAGTCGGGACACAGATACGCAGTATTTT.

This rearrangement joins TRBV5-6 to TRBJ2-3; D possibly corresponds to TRBD2 (5 bases). Trimming took 4 bases from V and 3 from J, leaving 18 bases between them. Germline V gives CDR1 SGHDT, CDR2 YYEEEE. The CDR3 loop spans 16 amino acids. The chain's CDR3 is CASSPTGSGGTDTQYF. CDR3 DNA: TGTGCCAGCAGCCCGACCGGAAGCGGCGGAACAGATACGCAGTATTTT.

This clone has a handful of counts. The chain combines TRBV6-5 with TRBJ2-5; the D gene is possibly TRBD2 (5 bases). The CDR3 sequence is 15 residues long. Germline V gene lookup returns CDR1 MNHEY and CDR2 SVGAGI. V lost 2 bases to trimming and J lost 1 base, with 11 bases between them. The CDR3 sequence: CASSYGFAGQETQYF. For the CDR3, the DNA is TGTGCCAGCAGTTACGGGTTCGCGGGCCAAGAGACCCAGTACTTC.

The chain is built from TRBV2 and TRBJ1-1, with 8 nucleotides matching TRBD1. The CDR3 is 14 amino acids. Unmatched junction bases numbered 6, after V lost 8 bases and J lost 1 base. Germline loops: CDR1 SNHLY, CDR2 FYNNEI. In DNA, the CDR3 is TGTGCCAGCGGGACAGGTAATGCGAACACTGAAGCTTTCTTT. Translation gives CASGTGNANTEAFF.

The J gene is TRBJ2-5, the V gene TRBV9; 7 nucleotides align to TRBD2. CDR3 length: 21 amino acids. Germline CDR1 is SGDLS and CDR2 is YYNGEE. V shed 4 bases, J shed 5 bases, and the junction held 29 bases outside the gene matches. The DNA of the CDR3 is TGTGCCAGCAGCAGGGGACCCGGGGGAAGAGAGGGTAGGGAGGGTGTGGAGACCCAGTACTTC. This gives the protein CASSRGPGGREGREGVETQYF.

This clone was observed a few times. The rearrangement joins TRBV19 to TRBJ1-1; TRBD1 matches at 7 bases. CDR1 and CDR2 (germline): LNHDA, SQIVND (reference sequence). V was clipped by 7 bases and J by 3 bases; unmatched bases: 5. This CDR3 is 13 amino acids long. The CDR3 nucleotides read TGTGCCAGTATTCGACAGGGTTACACTGAAGCTTTCTTT. Translating gives CASIRQGYTEAFF.